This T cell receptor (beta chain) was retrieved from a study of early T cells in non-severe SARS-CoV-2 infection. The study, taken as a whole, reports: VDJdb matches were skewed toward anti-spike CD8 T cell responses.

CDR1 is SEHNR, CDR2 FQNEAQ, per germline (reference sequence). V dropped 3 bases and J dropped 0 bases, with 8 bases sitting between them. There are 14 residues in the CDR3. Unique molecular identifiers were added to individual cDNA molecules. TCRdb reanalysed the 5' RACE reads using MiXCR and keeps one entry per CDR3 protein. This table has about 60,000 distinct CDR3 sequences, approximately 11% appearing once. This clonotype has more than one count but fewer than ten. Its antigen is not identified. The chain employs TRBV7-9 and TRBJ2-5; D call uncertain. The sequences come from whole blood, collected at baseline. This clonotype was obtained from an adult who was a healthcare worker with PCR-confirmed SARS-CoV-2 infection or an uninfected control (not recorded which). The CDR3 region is CASSLQRYQETQYF. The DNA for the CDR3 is TGTGCCAGCAGCTTGCAGCGTTACCAAGAGACCCAGTACTTC.